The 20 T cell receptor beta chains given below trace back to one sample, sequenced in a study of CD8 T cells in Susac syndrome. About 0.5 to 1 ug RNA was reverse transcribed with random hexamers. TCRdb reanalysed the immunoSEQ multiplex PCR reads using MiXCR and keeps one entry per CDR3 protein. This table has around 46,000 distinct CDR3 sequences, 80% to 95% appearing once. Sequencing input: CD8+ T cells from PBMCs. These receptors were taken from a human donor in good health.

Written as DNA, the CDR3 is TGTGCCAGCAGCTTACGACGGGACAAACGATACAATGAGCAGTTCTTC. Protein: CASSLRRDKRYNEQFF. V is TRBV7-8 and J is TRBJ2-1, with D perhaps TRBD1 (6 bases). Per germline, CDR1 SGHVS and CDR2 FQNEAQ. Trimming shortened V by 2 bases and J by 4 bases, and 15 bases separated the two germline ends. CDR3 size: 16 residues.

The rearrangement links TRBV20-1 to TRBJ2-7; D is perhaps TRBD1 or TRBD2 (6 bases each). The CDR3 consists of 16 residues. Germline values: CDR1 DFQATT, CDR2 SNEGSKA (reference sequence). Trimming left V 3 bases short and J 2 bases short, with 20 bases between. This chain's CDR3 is CSARDPGGTLTYEQYF. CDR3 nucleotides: TGCAGTGCTAGGGACCCTGGAGGGACATTGACCTACGAGCAGTACTTC.

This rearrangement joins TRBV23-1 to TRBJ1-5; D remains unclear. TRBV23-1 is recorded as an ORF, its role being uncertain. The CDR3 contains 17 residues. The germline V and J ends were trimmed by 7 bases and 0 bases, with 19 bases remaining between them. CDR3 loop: CASKMGSKEDSNQPQHF. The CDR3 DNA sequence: TGCGCCAGCAAAATGGGATCGAAGGAGGATAGCAATCAGCCCCAGCATTTT.

CDR3 sequence: CASSLSLDKTYEQYF. CDR3 nucleotides: TGTGCCAGCAGCTTGAGTCTCGACAAAACCTACGAGCAGTACTTC. The chain employs TRBV7-9 and TRBJ2-7; D gene unclear. Germline V lookup: CDR1 SEHNR, CDR2 FQNEAQ (reference sequence). The V end lost 3 bases, the J end lost 2 bases, and 14 bases lay between the germline ends. The CDR3 covers 15 residues.

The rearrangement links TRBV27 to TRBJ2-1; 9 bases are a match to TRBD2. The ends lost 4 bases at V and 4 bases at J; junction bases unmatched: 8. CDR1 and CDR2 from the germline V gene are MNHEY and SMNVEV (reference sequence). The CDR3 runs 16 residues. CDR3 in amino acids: CASSSSWAGGYNEQFF. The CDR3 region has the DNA TGTGCCAGCAGTTCCTCTTGGGCGGGAGGGTACAATGAGCAGTTCTTC.

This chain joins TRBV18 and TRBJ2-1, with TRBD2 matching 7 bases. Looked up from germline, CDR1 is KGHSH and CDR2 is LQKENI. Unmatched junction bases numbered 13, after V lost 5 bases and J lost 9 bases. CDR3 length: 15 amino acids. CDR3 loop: CASSGGGYITPEQFF. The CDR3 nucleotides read TGTGCCAGCTCAGGGGGAGGGTATATCACTCCTGAGCAGTTCTTC.

The CDR3 here is CASSLAGRLWETQYF. CDR3 bases: TGTGCCAGCAGCTTAGCGGGGCGGCTATGGGAGACCCAGTACTTC. The gene calls are TRBV7-8 and TRBJ2-5; a weak D match, TRBD1 (5 bases). This CDR3 is built from 15 residues. Germline assignment: CDR1 SGHVS and CDR2 FQNEAQ. V gave up 0 bases and J gave up 5 bases, with 13 bases separating them.

CDR3 protein: CASSSGAEQNRAIQYF. Written as DNA, the CDR3 is TGTGCCAGCAGCTCTGGGGCCGAACAAAACCGGGCAATTCAGTACTTC. V usage is TRBV7-9 and J usage is TRBJ2-4, with D maybe TRBD1 (5 bases). The germline CDR1 and CDR2 sequences are SEHNR and FQNEAQ (reference sequence). The CDR3 has 16 amino acids. V was clipped by 4 bases and J by 10 bases, with 23 bases between them.

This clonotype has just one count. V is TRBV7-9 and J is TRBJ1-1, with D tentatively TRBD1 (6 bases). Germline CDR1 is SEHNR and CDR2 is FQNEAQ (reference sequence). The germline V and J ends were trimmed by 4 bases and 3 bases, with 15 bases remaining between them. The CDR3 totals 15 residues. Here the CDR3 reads CASSSALPGDTEAFF. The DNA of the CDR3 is TGTGCCAGCAGCTCAGCCCTACCAGGGGACACTGAAGCTTTCTTT.

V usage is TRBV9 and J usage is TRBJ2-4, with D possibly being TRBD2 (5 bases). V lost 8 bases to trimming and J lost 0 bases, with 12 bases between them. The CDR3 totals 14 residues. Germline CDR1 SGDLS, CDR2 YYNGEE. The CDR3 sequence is CARTGLTAKNIQYF. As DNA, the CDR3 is TGTGCCAGAACCGGACTGACAGCCAAAAACATTCAGTACTTC.

In DNA form, the CDR3 reads TGTGCCAGCAGCTCCTTAGGCAGGGACAATGAGCAGTTCTTC. Translation gives CASSSLGRDNEQFF. V gene TRBV7-2 combines with J gene TRBJ2-1, with D possibly matching TRBD1 (5 bases). Germline V lookup: CDR1 SGHTA, CDR2 FQGNSA. The V gene lost 4 bases and the J gene lost 5 bases, with 12 bases spanning the gap. CDR3 length equals 14 residues.

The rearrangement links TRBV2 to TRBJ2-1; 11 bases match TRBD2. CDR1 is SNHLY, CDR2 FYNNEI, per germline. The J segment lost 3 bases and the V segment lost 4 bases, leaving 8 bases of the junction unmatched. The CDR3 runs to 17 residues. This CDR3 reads CASSVVLAGAIYNEQFF. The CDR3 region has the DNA TGTGCCAGCAGTGTGGTACTAGCGGGAGCAATCTACAATGAGCAGTTCTTC.

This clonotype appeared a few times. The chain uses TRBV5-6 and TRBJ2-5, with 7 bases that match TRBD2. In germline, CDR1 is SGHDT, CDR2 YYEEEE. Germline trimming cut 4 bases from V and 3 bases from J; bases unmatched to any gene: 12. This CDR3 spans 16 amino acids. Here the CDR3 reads CASSPLVGGTKETQYF. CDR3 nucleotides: TGTGCCAGCAGCCCACTAGTGGGGGGGACCAAAGAGACCCAGTACTTC.

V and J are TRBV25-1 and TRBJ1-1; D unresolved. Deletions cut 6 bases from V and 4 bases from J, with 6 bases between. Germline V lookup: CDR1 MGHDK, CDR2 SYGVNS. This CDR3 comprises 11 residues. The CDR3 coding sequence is TGTGCCAGCAGGGAAAGCACTGAAGCTTTCTTT. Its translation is CASRESTEAFF. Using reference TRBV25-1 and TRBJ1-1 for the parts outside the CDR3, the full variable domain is EADIYQTPRYLVIGTGKKITLECSQTMGHDKMYWYQQDPGMELHLIHYSYGVNSTEKGDLSSESTVSRIRTEHFPLTLESARPSHTSQYLCASRESTEAFFGQGTRLTVV.

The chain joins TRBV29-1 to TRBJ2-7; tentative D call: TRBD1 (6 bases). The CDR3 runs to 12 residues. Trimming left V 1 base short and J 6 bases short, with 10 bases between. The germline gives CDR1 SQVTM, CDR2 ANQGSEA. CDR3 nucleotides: TGCAGCGTTGAAGCTAGAGGGGGCGAGCAGTACTTC. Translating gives CSVEARGGEQYF.

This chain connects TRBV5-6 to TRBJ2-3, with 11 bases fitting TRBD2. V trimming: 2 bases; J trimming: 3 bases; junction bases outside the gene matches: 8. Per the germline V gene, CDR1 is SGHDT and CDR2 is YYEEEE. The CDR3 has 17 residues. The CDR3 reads CASSLRDSGRGTDTQYF. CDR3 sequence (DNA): TGTGCCAGCAGCTTAAGAGATAGCGGGAGGGGGACAGATACGCAGTATTTT.

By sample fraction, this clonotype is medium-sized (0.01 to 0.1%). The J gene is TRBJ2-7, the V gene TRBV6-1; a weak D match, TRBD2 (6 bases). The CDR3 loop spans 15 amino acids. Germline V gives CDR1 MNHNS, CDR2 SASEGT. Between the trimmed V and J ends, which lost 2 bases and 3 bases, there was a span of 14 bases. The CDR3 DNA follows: TGTGCCAGCAGTGAAACGCTAGCGCACCGCTACGAGCAGTACTTC. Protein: CASSETLAHRYEQYF.

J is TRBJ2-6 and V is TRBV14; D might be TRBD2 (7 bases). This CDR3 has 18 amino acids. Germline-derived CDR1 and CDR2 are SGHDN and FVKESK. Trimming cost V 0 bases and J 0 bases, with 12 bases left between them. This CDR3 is CASSQDGGLGSGANVLTF. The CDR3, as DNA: TGTGCCAGCAGCCAAGACGGGGGGCTCGGCTCTGGGGCCAACGTCCTGACTTTC.

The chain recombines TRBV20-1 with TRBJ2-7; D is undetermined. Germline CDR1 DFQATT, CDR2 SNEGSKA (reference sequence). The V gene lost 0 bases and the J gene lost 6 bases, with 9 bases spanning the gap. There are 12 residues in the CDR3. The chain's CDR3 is CSARDSVFEQYF. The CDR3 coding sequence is TGCAGTGCTAGAGATTCGGTGTTCGAGCAGTACTTC.

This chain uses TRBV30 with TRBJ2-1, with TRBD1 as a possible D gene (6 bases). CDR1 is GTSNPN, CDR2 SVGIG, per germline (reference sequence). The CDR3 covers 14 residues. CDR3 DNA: TGTGCTCAGCTCGGTGGGGGCCCCTACAATGAGCAGTTCTTC. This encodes CAQLGGGPYNEQFF.